This T cell receptor beta chain was identified in a study of blood T cell repertoires in COVID-19. Study information: In each case, the material was cDNA or gDNA derived from T cells, B-cell-depleted T cells, or PBMCs.

The V and J ends lost 2 bases and 6 bases respectively, with 14 bases between them. CDR3 length: 15 amino acids. Looked up from germline, CDR1 is SGHDT and CDR2 is YYEEEE. Generated by immunoSEQ multiplex PCR, the TCRdb table keeps only in-frame clones and is missing some. The table lists tens of thousands of clones, approximately 85% of them singletons, with less than 20% in the top ten. The receptor comes from a human donor in a cohort sampled during active COVID-19. Sequencing input: peripheral blood. This chain joins TRBV5-6 and TRBJ2-2; D may be TRBD1 (6 bases). CDR3 region: CASSLQGVVAGELFF. In DNA, the CDR3 is TGTGCCAGCAGCTTACAGGGTGTTGTAGCCGGGGAGCTGTTTTTT.